Sequencing of this TCR beta chain was carried out in a study of T cell repertoires in cytomegalovirus infection. Turning to the study itself: A matching HLA type, together with CMV infection, was signaled by public TCR beta signatures. Study conclusions and caveats: In two of eight donors, the top clonotype was HLA-C-restricted CMV-specific.

Using its own MiXCR run on the reads, TCRdb lists one record per CDR3 protein. The data show approximately 290,000 distinct CDR3 sequences, with around 25% seen just once and about 15% held by the top ten. Concerning this clonotype itself: Its matching antigen is unknown.

From germline, CDR1 is SNHLY and CDR2 FYNNEI. V was pared by 3 bases and J by 9 bases, with 5 bases of the junction left unmatched. The CDR3 is made up of 13 amino acids. The chain carries TRBV2 and TRBJ2-1; TRBD2 aligns across 7 bases. Sequencing was done on a sample of PBMCs. The source of this sequence is a human donor in good health (CMV status not recorded). Some clones in this sample may be carry-over from other donors' samples. This CDR3 reads CASSDQRDGEQFF. The CDR3 DNA follows: TGTGCCAGCAGTGATCAGCGGGATGGTGAGCAGTTCTTC. Full variable domain (rest looked up from reference TRBV2 and TRBJ2-1): EPEVTQTPSHQVTQMGQEVILRCVPISNHLYFYWYRQILGQKVEFLVSFYNNEISEKSEIFDDQFSVERPDGSNFTLKIRSTKLEDSAMYFCASSDQRDGEQFFGPGTRLTVL.